This T cell receptor (beta chain) was sequenced during a study of T cell responses to AZD1222 COVID-19 vaccine (dated by TCRdb to about 2021). Background on the whole study: AZD1222 recipients given second doses at about 4 weeks or at about 12 weeks were pooled, since spike-specific TCR depth and breadth were not found to differ between the two schedules. TCR sequencing was performed for some 250 trial participants, of whom about 200 were given two doses of AZD1222 and around 26 were given two doses of MenACWY control vaccine. Trial participants were enrolled into age subgroups of 18-55, 56-69 and 70-plus years, which contained around 150, 29 and 61 TCR-sequenced participants, respectively.

Summary of the overall study and its limitations: After two AZD1222 doses, both the breadth and the depth of spike-specific TCRs were significantly higher than at day 0 and than in MenACWY recipients. Most participants were white British and females outnumbered males, and the authors suggested that clonal diversity may have been underestimated. Nearly half of unique spike-specific TCRs reportedly recognized epitopes outside regions mutated in the B.1.351 and B.1.1.7 variants. In the small 56-69-year group, the increase in depth fell short of significance, most likely because of low power. Because no day 14 peak-response samples were available, repertoires were characterized only after the peak T cell response. Conclusions about previously exposed vaccinees are limited because only a handful of AZD1222 recipients were SARS-CoV-2 seropositive at baseline. The whole spike protein was spanned by vaccine-associated CD4 TCRs, and dominant responses were seen in regions 160-218 and 743-854.

The CDR3 regions of human TCRbeta chains were subjected to immunosequencing. On the authors' methods: Repertoire TCRs were matched against a reference library of SARS-CoV-2-specific TCRs generated with the MIRA antigen-specificity platform. Breadth was defined as the fraction of unique TCRs that were SARS-CoV-2-associated, and depth was defined as the fraction of total T cells that were SARS-CoV-2-associated. Using the MIRA data, each spike-specific TCR was mapped to the spike region that the TCR reacts to and placed in a CD4 or CD8 class. Log10-transformed breadth and depth values were compared by one-way ANOVA with Sidak's multiple comparisons tests. TCRdb mirrors the immuneACCESS table, restricted to in-frame sequences. Some clones are absent from its copies; in checked studies, under half trace to an unresolved V gene, and the reason for the others is unknown. From that table come the V and J calls and clone size; the DNA was used to work out D and trimming. The sample table records approximately 190,000 clones; approximately 91% of these occur just once. Approximately 0.98% of the sample goes to the ten largest clones.

Worth noting for this clone: The antigen it binds to is not known. No base quality values were provided; no much bigger clone lies one nucleotide off.

What the time point label conveys for this sample: baseline before first vaccination. The vaccinee samples were drawn from two UK trials, COV001 and COV002, one of which was a single-blind randomized controlled phase 2/3 trial testing AZD1222 (ChAdOx1 nCoV-19) in healthy adults. For TCRbeta chain sequencing, PBMC samples were collected from trial participants at day 0 and at day 28 after the second dose. Its CDR3 holds 17 amino acids, cysteine through phenylalanine. The kept DNA is CDR3 alone, 51 bases in frame from the first base. Trimming leaves V shorter by 4 bases and J shorter by 0 bases, with the junction holding 3 bases beyond the gene matches. CDR1 and CDR2 are drawn from the germline V gene (reference sequence): LNHNV, YYDKDF.

The sequence was collected from an adult in good health. The sequences come from peripheral blood, collected on day 0 of AZD1222 vaccination. The sequence links TRBV15 to TRBJ2-3; 14 of the junction bases match TRBD2. The sequenced DNA is TGTGCCACCAGCACCCGACTAGCGGGGGGGAGCACAGATACGCAGTATTTT. Its translation is CATSTRLAGGSTDTQYF. The full variable domain, completed from the reference TRBV15 and TRBJ2-3 proteins outside the CDR3, reads DAMVIQNPRYQVTQFGKPVTLSCSQTLNHNVMYWYQQKSSQAPKLLFHYYDKDFNNEADTPDNFQSRRPNTSFCFLDIRSPGLGDTAMYLCATSTRLAGGSTDTQYFGPGTRLTVL.